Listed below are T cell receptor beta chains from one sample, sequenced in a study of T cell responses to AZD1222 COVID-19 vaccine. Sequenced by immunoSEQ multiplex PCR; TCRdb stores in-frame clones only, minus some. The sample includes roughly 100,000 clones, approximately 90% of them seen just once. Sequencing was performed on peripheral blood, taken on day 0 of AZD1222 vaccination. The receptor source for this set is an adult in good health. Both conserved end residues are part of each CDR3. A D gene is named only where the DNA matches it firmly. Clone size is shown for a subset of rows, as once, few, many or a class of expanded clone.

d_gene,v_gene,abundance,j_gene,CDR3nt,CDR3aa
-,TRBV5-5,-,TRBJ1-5,TGTGCCAGCAGCTTGGAGTACCGTCCCTTCAGCAATCAGCCCCAGCATTTT,CASSLEYRPFSNQPQHF
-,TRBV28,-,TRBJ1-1,TGTGCCAGCAGGCCCCGAGGGTGGGAACCGAACACTGAAGCTTTCTTT,CASRPRGWEPNTEAFF
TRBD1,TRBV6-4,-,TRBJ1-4,TGTGCCAGCACTTTGGGACAGGGGAGGATTGAAAAACTGTTTTTT,CASTLGQGRIEKLFF
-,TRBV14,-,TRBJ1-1,TGTGCCAGCAGCCAAGTTTTCACTGAAGCTTTCTTT,CASSQVFTEAFF
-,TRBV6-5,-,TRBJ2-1,TGTGCCAGCAGTTACACCTCAGGGAACTCCTACAATGAGCAGTTCTTC,CASSYTSGNSYNEQFF
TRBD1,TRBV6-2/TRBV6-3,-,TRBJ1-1,TGTGCCAGCAGCCCTATGGGACAGGGTTTCACTGAAGCTTTCTTT,CASSPMGQGFTEAFF
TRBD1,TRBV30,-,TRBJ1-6,TGTGCCTGGAGTCCCCGGGACAGGTATAATTCACCCCTCCACTTT,CAWSPRDRYNSPLHF
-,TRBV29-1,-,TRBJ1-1,TGCAGCGTTGGCGCTGAAGCTTTCTTT,CSVGAEAFF
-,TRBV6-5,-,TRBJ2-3,TGTGCCAGCGGAAGGTATACGCAGTATTTT,CASGRYTQYF
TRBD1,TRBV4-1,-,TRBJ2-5,TGCGCCAGCAGCCAAGATCGGACAGGGGGCAGGGAGACCCAGTACTTC,CASSQDRTGGRETQYF
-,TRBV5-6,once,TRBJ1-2,TGTGCCAGCAGGCCGGGACCCAACCCCTATGGCTACACCTTC,CASRPGPNPYGYTF
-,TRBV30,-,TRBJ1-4,TGTGCCTGGAACGGACAGCGGTCGGATGAAAAACTGTTTTTT,CAWNGQRSDEKLFF
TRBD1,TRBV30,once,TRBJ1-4,TGTGCCTGTCCGACAGGGCTGAATGAAAAACTGTTTTTT,CACPTGLNEKLFF
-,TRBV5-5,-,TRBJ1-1,TGTGCCAGCAGCTATCGGACGTCGAACACTGAAGCTTTCTTT,CASSYRTSNTEAFF
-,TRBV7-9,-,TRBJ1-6,TGTGCCAGCAGCTTATTGCCAGGACGTTCACCCCTCCACTTT,CASSLLPGRSPLHF
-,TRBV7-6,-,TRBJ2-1,TGTGCCATCGGGACGGCGGCAAATGAGCAGTTCTTC,CAIGTAANEQFF
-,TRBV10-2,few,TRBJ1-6,TGCGCCAGCAGGAACCCCGGGACGTCCGGCTCCTATAATTCACCCCTCCACTTT,CASRNPGTSGSYNSPLHF
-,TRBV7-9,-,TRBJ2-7,TGTGCCAGCAGCCAACTAGCCTACGAGCAGTACTTC,CASSQLAYEQYF
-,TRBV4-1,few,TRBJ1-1,TGCGCCAGCCGCTATGACCTAATGAACACTGAAGCTTTCTTT,CASRYDLMNTEAFF
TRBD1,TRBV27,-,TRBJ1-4,TGTGCCAGCAGTCCAAGGACAGGGGATAATGAAAAACTGTTTTTT,CASSPRTGDNEKLFF
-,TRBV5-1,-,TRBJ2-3,TGCGCCAGCAGCCCCCGTGCTAGCACAGATACGCAGTATTTT,CASSPRASTDTQYF
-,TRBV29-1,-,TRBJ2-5,TGCAGCGTAGCCCTCCAGGGGAGAGAGACCCAGTACTTC,CSVALQGRETQYF
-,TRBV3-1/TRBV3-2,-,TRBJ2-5,TGTGCCAGCAGCCAATCTAACTTAGGGGAGACCCAGTACTTC,CASSQSNLGETQYF
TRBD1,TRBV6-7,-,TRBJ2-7,TGTGCCAGCAGTCCGGGCCCTGGACAGGGAGATAATGGCTACGAGCAGTACTTC,CASSPGPGQGDNGYEQYF
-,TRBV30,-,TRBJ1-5,TGTGCTTCCGGGTCGGGGGGTGGGCAGCCCCAGCATTTT,CASGSGGGQPQHF
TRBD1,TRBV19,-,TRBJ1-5,TGTGCCAGTAGTAGCGGGCGATGGACAGGGATTAGCAATCAGCCCCAGCATTTT,CASSSGRWTGISNQPQHF
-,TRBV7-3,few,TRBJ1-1,TGTGCCAGCAGCTTACGATACAACACTGAAGCTTTCTTT,CASSLRYNTEAFF
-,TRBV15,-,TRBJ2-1,TGTGCCACCAGCAAGGGGCCACCCCGGGGGAATGAGCAGTTCTTC,CATSKGPPRGNEQFF
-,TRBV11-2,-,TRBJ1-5,TGTGCCAGCAGCCGGGCACTCTACCAGCCCCAGCATTTT,CASSRALYQPQHF
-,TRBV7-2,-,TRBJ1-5,TGTGCCAGCAGGCCCAGTCAGGTTGGTCAGCCCCAGCATTTT,CASRPSQVGQPQHF
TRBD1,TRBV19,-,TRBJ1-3,TGTGCCAGTAGTGCCCGGACAGGGCCTGGAAACACCATATATTTT,CASSARTGPGNTIYF
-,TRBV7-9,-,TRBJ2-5,TGTGCCAGCAGCTTGTCAGGGATGGAAGAGACCCAGTACTTC,CASSLSGMEETQYF
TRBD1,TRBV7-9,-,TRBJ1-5,TGTGCCAGCAGCTTAGGAGAATCAGGGGGCGGTCAGCCCCAGCATTTT,CASSLGESGGGQPQHF
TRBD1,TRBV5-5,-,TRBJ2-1,TGTGCCAGCAGCATGGGACAGCTTAGGGACAATGAGCAGTTCTTC,CASSMGQLRDNEQFF
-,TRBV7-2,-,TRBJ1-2,TGTGCCAGCAGCTCCGGGACCAACTATGGCTACACCTTC,CASSSGTNYGYTF
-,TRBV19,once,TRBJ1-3,TGTGCCAGTAGCCTATGGGACATACACTCTGGAAACACCATATATTTT,CASSLWDIHSGNTIYF
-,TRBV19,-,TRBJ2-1,TGTGCCAGTAGACGACTAGTGGGGGGGCGGAATGAGCAGTTCTTC,CASRRLVGGRNEQFF
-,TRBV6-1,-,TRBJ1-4,TGTGCCAGCAGTGAGATGGTCAAAACTAATGAAAAACTGTTTTTT,CASSEMVKTNEKLFF
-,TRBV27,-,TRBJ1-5,TGTGCCAGCAGGCCTACAGGGTTTAATCAGCCCCAGCATTTT,CASRPTGFNQPQHF
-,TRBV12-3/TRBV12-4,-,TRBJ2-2,TGTGCCAGCAGAGGACAGAACACCGGGGAGCTGTTTTTT,CASRGQNTGELFF
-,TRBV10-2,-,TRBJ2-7,TGCGCCAGCAGTGAAAACTCCTACGAGCAGTACTTC,CASSENSYEQYF